One sample yielded the 28 T cell receptor beta chains listed below, sequenced in a study of shared clonotypes between healthy human individuals (dated by TCRdb to 2019 to 2021). Receptors were amplified or captured by the immunoSEQ multiplex PCR assay. TCRdb mirrors the immuneACCESS table, restricted to in-frame sequences. Some clones are absent from its copies; in checked studies, under half trace to an unresolved V gene, and the reason for the others is unknown. The sample profile shows more than 1,200,000 clones; about 98.5% of them were found once. Roughly 0.36% of the sample is held by the ten biggest clonotypes. Sequencing was done on a sample of naive CD4+ T cells sorted from blood. In the paper's terms, the cell subset or site label means: CD45RA+ positively selected. Receptors originate from a man aged 30 to 39 in good health.

The genes are TRBV30 and TRBJ1-1; D gene unclear. Germline CDR1 reads GTSNPN; CDR2 reads SVGIG (reference sequence). The CDR3 has 11 residues. V was trimmed by 8 bases and J by 2 bases, leaving 9 bases between them. CDR3 DNA: TGTGCCCAAGGGTTCAACACTGAAGCTTTCTTT. Translating it yields CAQGFNTEAFF.

CDR3 DNA: TGTGCCTGGAAGCAAGCGCAAAGCTATGGCTACACCTTC. This translates into CAWKQAQSYGYTF. The V call is TRBV30, the J call TRBJ1-2; no clear D. Trimming took off 4 bases at V and 4 bases at J, with 13 bases between the two ends. CDR3 size: 13 residues. Germline V gene lookup returns CDR1 GTSNPN and CDR2 SVGIG (reference sequence). The full variable domain, in which reference TRBV30 and TRBJ1-2 provide the parts outside the CDR3, is SQTIHQWPATLVQPVGSPLSLECTVEGTSNPNLYWYRQAAGRGLQLLFYSVGIGQISSEVPQNLSASRPQDRQFILSSKKLLLSDSGFYLCAWKQAQSYGYTFGSGTRLTVV.

The chain links TRBV5-6 to TRBJ2-3, with D possibly matching TRBD1 (6 bases). The CDR3 totals 14 residues. Trimming removed 3 bases from V and 4 bases from J, with 12 bases in between. Germline CDR1 reads SGHDT; CDR2 reads YYEEEE. As DNA, the CDR3 is TGTGCCAGCAGCTCCTCTGGACAGCCAGATACGCAGTATTTT. Amino acids: CASSSSGQPDTQYF.

The V gene is TRBV19, the J gene TRBJ1-1; D not certain. This CDR3 region has 13 residues. CDR1 and CDR2 from the germline V gene are LNHDA and SQIVND (reference sequence). Trimming stripped 7 bases from V and 4 bases from J, with 13 bases between. CDR3 amino acids: CASTELPRTEAFF. The DNA for the CDR3 is TGTGCCAGTACCGAATTACCGCGCACTGAAGCTTTCTTT.

This chain connects TRBV6-4 to TRBJ2-3; 14 positions match TRBD2. CDR1 and CDR2 from the germline V gene are MRHNA and SNTAGT. With 3 bases clipped from V and 5 bases from J, the junction kept 10 bases outside the gene matches. This CDR3 contains 18 residues. Here the CDR3 DNA reads TGTGCCAGCAGTGAGGTCGGGGATGGACTAGCGGGAGGAGATACGCAGTATTTT. It yields the protein CASSEVGDGLAGGDTQYF.

The chain links TRBV9 to TRBJ2-5, with TRBD1 as a possible D gene (6 bases). Trimming left V 7 bases short and J 3 bases short, with 13 bases between. The germline CDR1 and CDR2 sequences are SGDLS and YYNGEE. The CDR3 loop spans 13 amino acids. The CDR3 spells CASGRTEKETQYF. CDR3 coding DNA: TGTGCCAGCGGTCGGACAGAAAAAGAGACCCAGTACTTC.

The chain uses TRBV9 and TRBJ2-3; D not resolved. Germline CDR1 reads SGDLS; CDR2 reads YYNGEE. This CDR3 region has 15 residues. V lost 4 bases and J 4 bases, leaving 16 bases between the germline ends. CDR3 protein: CASSLRPFGADTQYF. The DNA of the CDR3 is TGTGCCAGCAGCTTACGGCCCTTTGGAGCAGATACGCAGTATTTT. Together with reference TRBV9 and TRBJ2-3, the CDR3 gives the full variable domain: DSGVTQTPKHLITATGQRVTLRCSPRSGDLSVYWYQQSLDQGLQFLIQYYNGEERAKGNILERFSAQQFPDLHSELNLSSLELGDSALYFCASSLRPFGADTQYFGPGTRLTVL.

The rearrangement joins TRBV29-1 to TRBJ2-7; possibly TRBD1 for D (6 bases). V was cut by 6 bases and J by 2 bases, with 11 bases left in between. The V gene's germline CDR1 is SQVTM and CDR2 ANQGSEA. CDR3 length: 12 amino acids. The CDR3 here is CSVPQGPYEQYF. CDR3 bases: TGCAGCGTCCCACAGGGTCCCTACGAGCAGTACTTC.

V gene TRBV6-1 combines with J gene TRBJ2-3; weak D call: TRBD2 (5 bases). This CDR3 comprises 12 residues. The V gene's germline CDR1 is MNHNS and CDR2 SASEGT. V lost 8 bases and J 2 bases, leaving 8 bases between the germline ends. The chain's CDR3 is CASRGLTDTQYF. CDR3 in DNA: TGTGCCAGCCGCGGACTCACAGATACGCAGTATTTT.

The chain combines TRBV27 with TRBJ1-4; 8 bases align to TRBD1. Unmatched junction bases numbered 9, after V lost 5 bases and J lost 7 bases. The germline V gene has CDR1 MNHEY and CDR2 SMNVEV (reference sequence). This CDR3 comprises 15 residues. The CDR3 here is CASSPRQGRGEKLFF. CDR3 DNA sequence: TGTGCCAGCAGTCCGCGACAGGGGCGGGGTGAAAAACTGTTTTTT.

In this sample, this clone turned up once. This rearrangement joins TRBV4-3 to TRBJ2-3, with D possibly being TRBD1 or TRBD2 (6 bases each). V was trimmed by 3 bases and J by 6 bases, leaving 19 bases between them. The CDR3 sequence is 16 residues long. From germline, CDR1 is LGHNA and CDR2 YSLEER. The CDR3 sequence: CASSQGSSGGGDTQYF. The CDR3 bases are TGCGCCAGCAGCCAGGGCTCGAGCGGAGGGGGGGATACGCAGTATTTT.

V and J are TRBV6-5 and TRBJ2-5, with D hard to call. Trimming took off 5 bases at V and 4 bases at J, with 8 bases between the two ends. The CDR3 extends over 12 amino acids. The germline CDR1 and CDR2 sequences are MNHEY and SVGAGI. Here the CDR3 reads CASSRALETQYF. CDR3 coding DNA: TGTGCCAGCAGTCGCGCCTTAGAGACCCAGTACTTC.

This clone appeared a single time. In DNA, the CDR3 is TGTGCCAGCAGTTACGGACGCACAGATACGCAGTATTTT. Its translation is CASSYGRTDTQYF. The chain combines TRBV6-5 with TRBJ2-3; no definite D call. V was cut by 2 bases and J by 1 base, with 4 bases left in between. The CDR3 is 13 residues long. CDR1 MNHEY and CDR2 SVGAGI come from the germline V gene.

The V call is TRBV5-6, the J call TRBJ1-1; no definite D call. Germline assignment: CDR1 SGHDT and CDR2 YYEEEE. The V end lost 0 bases, the J end lost 4 bases, and 7 bases lay between the germline ends. The CDR3 contains 13 residues. The CDR3 DNA is TGTGCCAGCAGCTTGGCCGTAACCACTGAAGCTTTCTTT. It translates to CASSLAVTTEAFF.

In DNA, the CDR3 is TGTGCCAGTAGTATTTTGGGGAAGCCCCAGCATTTT. This translates into CASSILGKPQHF. The genes are TRBV19 and TRBJ1-5; D uncertain. The CDR3 is 12 residues long. V was pared by 3 bases and J by 8 bases, with 8 bases between. Germline CDR1 LNHDA, CDR2 SQIVND (reference sequence).

This rearrangement joins TRBV13 to TRBJ2-4; TRBD1 matches at 7 bases. CDR3 length: 20 residues. Per the germline V gene, CDR1 is PRHDT and CDR2 is FYEKMQ (reference sequence). Losses at the gene ends were 0 bases for V and 0 bases for J; bases not matched to a gene: 14. This CDR3 reads CASSLGPKGDRRGAKNIQYF. In DNA, the CDR3 is TGTGCCAGCAGCTTAGGCCCCAAAGGGGACAGACGGGGAGCCAAAAACATTCAGTACTTC.

The rearrangement joins TRBV18 to TRBJ2-3; 11 bases agree with TRBD2. CDR1 and CDR2 (germline): KGHSH, LQKENI. Trimming cost V 3 bases and J 2 bases; bases outside gene matches: 19. This CDR3 spans 21 amino acids. CDR3 protein: CASSPLPPMMTSGDFTDTQYF. CDR3 coding DNA: TGTGCCAGCTCACCTTTGCCCCCGATGATGACTAGCGGGGATTTCACAGATACGCAGTATTTT.

The chain recombines TRBV30 with TRBJ2-5; D might be TRBD1 (5 bases). With 0 bases removed from V and 1 base from J, the gap between germline ends came to 12 bases. CDR3 size: 15 residues. Germline V gene sequence: CDR1 GTSNPN, CDR2 SVGIG (reference sequence). Here the CDR3 DNA reads TGTGCCTGGAGTGTAGGGGTTGGTTCCCAAGAGACCCAGTACTTC. Encoded protein: CAWSVGVGSQETQYF.

The rearrangement links TRBV12-1 to TRBJ1-5; TRBD1 reflects the table's D call only, with no check against the DNA. TRBV12-1 is classified as a pseudogene. The CDR3 spans 15 residues. CDR3 loop: CASSRGQCSNQPQHF. CDR3 coding DNA: TGTGCCAGCAGCCGGGGACAATGTAGCAATCAGCCCCAGCATTTT.

The chain employs TRBV9 and TRBJ2-2, with TRBD2 matching over 12 bases. V lost 7 bases to trimming and J lost 0 bases; unmatched junction nucleotides: 7. The CDR3 covers 17 residues. Germline CDR1 is SGDLS and CDR2 is YYNGEE. The CDR3 DNA is TGTGCCAGCGGGACCGGACTAGCGGGGTCGAACACCGGGGAGCTGTTTTTT. Amino acids: CASGTGLAGSNTGELFF.

The count of this clone is one. V gene TRBV9 combines with J gene TRBJ2-7; tentative D call: TRBD2 (6 bases). CDR1 and CDR2 from the germline V gene are SGDLS and YYNGEE. CDR3 length: 15 residues. Between the trimmed V and J ends, which lost 3 bases and 4 bases, there was a span of 17 bases. The CDR3 sequence is CASSAGTHSSYEQYF. CDR3 coding DNA: TGTGCCAGCAGCGCCGGGACTCATTCTTCTTACGAGCAGTACTTC. Variable domain in full (rest from reference TRBV9 and TRBJ2-7): DSGVTQTPKHLITATGQRVTLRCSPRSGDLSVYWYQQSLDQGLQFLIQYYNGEERAKGNILERFSAQQFPDLHSELNLSSLELGDSALYFCASSAGTHSSYEQYFGPGTRLTVT.

This CDR3 reads CASSIRISGGVDNQPQHF. The CDR3 coding sequence is TGTGCCAGTAGTATAAGAATCTCGGGGGGCGTCGACAATCAGCCCCAGCATTTT. The rearrangement uses TRBV19 and TRBJ1-5; D possibly corresponds to TRBD1 (6 bases). V shed 2 bases and J shed 3 bases, with 20 bases lying between them. The germline V gene encodes CDR1 LNHDA and CDR2 SQIVND (reference sequence). The length of the CDR3 is 18 residues.

J is TRBJ2-7 and V is TRBV7-3; TRBD1 agrees at 8 bases. This CDR3 is built from 13 residues. Per the germline V gene, CDR1 is SGHTA and CDR2 is FQGTGA. The trim removed 5 bases at V and 5 bases at J, leaving 5 bases unmatched. The CDR3 nucleotides read TGTGCCAGCAGCCAAGGACAGGGTAACGAGCAGTACTTC. Protein: CASSQGQGNEQYF.

V and J are TRBV6-5 and TRBJ2-7; the match to TRBD2 covers 10 bases. The CDR3 length is 15 residues. Germline V gene data show CDR1 as MNHEY and CDR2 as SVGAGI. V lost 6 bases to trimming and J lost 2 bases; unmatched junction nucleotides: 7. The CDR3 here is CASSNSGRKAYEQYF. The CDR3 coding sequence is TGTGCCAGCAGCAATAGCGGGAGGAAGGCCTACGAGCAGTACTTC.

The J gene is TRBJ1-5, the V gene TRBV18; D possibly corresponds to TRBD1 (6 bases). The CDR3 runs to 17 residues. CDR1 and CDR2 from the germline V gene are KGHSH and LQKENI. V lost 3 bases to trimming and J lost 3 bases, with 18 bases between them. The chain's CDR3 is CASSPLALGGNNQPQHF. As DNA, the CDR3 is TGTGCCAGCTCACCCCTCGCCCTGGGGGGCAACAATCAGCCCCAGCATTTT. The whole variable domain, filled in from reference TRBV18 and TRBJ1-5, reads NAGVMQNPRHLVRRRGQEARLRCSPMKGHSHVYWYRQLPEEGLKFMVYLQKENIIDESGMPKERFSAEFPKEGPSILRIQQVVRGDSAAYFCASSPLALGGNNQPQHFGDGTRLSIL.

This rearrangement joins TRBV5-4 to TRBJ2-7, with 8 positions matching TRBD1. The CDR3 runs to 14 residues. With 4 bases clipped from V and 2 bases from J, the junction kept 5 bases outside the gene matches. CDR1 and CDR2 from the germline V gene are SGHNT and YYREEE (reference sequence). CDR3 loop: CASSPNRGAYEQYF. For the CDR3, the DNA is TGTGCCAGCAGCCCTAACAGGGGGGCCTACGAGCAGTACTTC.

This clone has only one observation. The chain employs TRBV29-1 and TRBJ2-3; D is unresolved. From germline, CDR1 is SQVTM and CDR2 ANQGSEA. The CDR3 is 13 amino acids. The ends were cut back, 5 bases at V and 2 bases at J, with 11 bases in the middle. The CDR3 DNA sequence: TGCAGCGTTTCTGGGCGGTACACAGATACGCAGTATTTT. It yields the protein CSVSGRYTDTQYF.

The chain has TRBV5-1 and TRBJ2-5; 7 bases agree with TRBD1. The DNA end lines up better with TRBJ2-7; the J call may be wrong. This CDR3 has 13 amino acids. CDR1 SGHRS and CDR2 YFSETQ come from the germline V gene. The CDR3 region is CASSSGQLYEQYF. As DNA, the CDR3 is TGCGCCAGCAGCTCGGGACAGCTCTACGAGCAGTACTTC.